Listed below are T cell receptor beta chains from one sample, sequenced in a study of blood T cell repertoires in COVID-19. Produced via immunoSEQ multiplex PCR; TCRdb's table is partial and in-frame only. The sample has roughly 41,000 clones; 80% to 90% are singletons. The sample comprised peripheral blood. The receptors here all came from a human donor in a cohort sampled during active COVID-19. The CDR3 runs from the conserved cysteine through the conserved F or W. The D gene is left open where the match is weak. Clone size is stated in some rows and not others, as once, few, many or a class when expanded.

D,size,J,V,DNA,CDR3
.,.,TRBJ2-5,TRBV6-5,TGTGCCAGTGCGAAGGCGGAGCAAGAGACCCAGTACTTC,CASAKAEQETQYF
.,.,TRBJ2-7,TRBV10-3,TGTGCCATCAGTGAGTCGACTACGGAAGCCTACGAGCAGTACTTC,CAISESTTEAYEQYF
TRBD2,.,TRBJ2-3,TRBV7-6,TGTGCCAGCACCCTCAGGGCGGCGGGAGGGCCCACAGATACGCAGTATTTT,CASTLRAAGGPTDTQYF
TRBD1,.,TRBJ2-1,TRBV9,TGTGCCAGCAGCGTAGGGGACAGGACCTACAATGAGCAGTTCTTC,CASSVGDRTYNEQFF
.,.,TRBJ2-7,TRBV20-1,TGCAGTGCTAGTCTTCCGGGACTCTACGAGCAGTACTTC,CSASLPGLYEQYF
.,.,TRBJ2-1,TRBV21-1,TGTGCCAGCAGGCCCAGGCCCTCCTACAATGAGCAGTTCTTC,CASRPRPSYNEQFF
.,.,TRBJ2-7,TRBV5-4,TGTGCCAGCAGCCTAGGGGCGGCGGTACAGTACGAGCAGTACTTC,CASSLGAAVQYEQYF
TRBD2,.,TRBJ2-5,TRBV3-1/TRBV3-2,TGTGCCAGCAGCCTCAGAGCAGCGGGAGGGTCGGAGACCCAGTACTTC,CASSLRAAGGSETQYF
TRBD1,.,TRBJ1-2,TRBV9,TGTGCCAGCAGCCCAGGGGACAGGGGCTCTGGCTACACCTTC,CASSPGDRGSGYTF
.,.,TRBJ2-5,TRBV7-2,TGTGCCAGCAGCTACGAACAGGTCCAAGAGACCCAGTACTTC,CASSYEQVQETQYF
.,.,TRBJ1-6,TRBV10-3,TGTGCCATCAGGGAGGCCCTCCAGGGGTCACCCCTCCACTTT,CAIREALQGSPLHF
TRBD1,.,TRBJ1-4,TRBV5-1,TGCGCCAGCAGCTTCACAGGGGGCAGGACTAATGAAAAACTGTTTTTT,CASSFTGGRTNEKLFF
TRBD1,.,TRBJ2-7,TRBV3-1/TRBV3-2,TGTGCCAGCAGCCCGTTAAAGACAGGGGGCTCCTACGAGCAGTACTTC,CASSPLKTGGSYEQYF
.,few,TRBJ1-1,TRBV7-2,TGTGCCAGCAGCTCCCTCACTGAAGCTTTCTTT,CASSSLTEAFF
.,.,TRBJ1-2,TRBV2,TGTGCCAGCAGCGTAGTCCCGGGACAAGCTAGCTACACCTTC,CASSVVPGQASYTF
TRBD2,.,TRBJ2-7,TRBV9,TGTGCCAGCAGCGGGGGACTAGCGGGAGTTTACGAGCAGTACTTC,CASSGGLAGVYEQYF
TRBD2,.,TRBJ2-5,TRBV5-6,TGTGCCAGCAGCCTGGGACTAGCGGTCCAAGAGACCCAGTACTTC,CASSLGLAVQETQYF
TRBD2,.,TRBJ2-3,TRBV5-1,TGCGCCAGCAGCCTTAGCGGGGGGGCAGCAGATACGCAGTATTTT,CASSLSGGAADTQYF
.,.,TRBJ1-1,TRBV9,TGTGCCAGCAGCACCGACATTCTTCTGAACACTGAAGCTTTCTTT,CASSTDILLNTEAFF
TRBD1,few,TRBJ1-5,TRBV27,TGTGCCAGCAGTCAGGGGGTGGGCAATCAGCCCCAGCATTTT,CASSQGVGNQPQHF
TRBD1,once,TRBJ2-7,TRBV7-8,TGTGCCAGCAGCCCATCCCAGACAGGGGGACGGGGCGAGCAGTACTTC,CASSPSQTGGRGEQYF
TRBD1,.,TRBJ1-2,TRBV9,TGTGCCAGCAGCCCGGGACAGCGGAGGGACGGCACCTTC,CASSPGQRRDGTF
TRBD2,.,TRBJ2-7,TRBV30,TGTGCCTGGAGTGCGACTAGCGGGTACGAGCAGTACTTC,CAWSATSGYEQYF
.,.,TRBJ1-1,TRBV2,TGTGCCAGCAGGCCGGGACACTTGAACACTGAAGCTTTCTTT,CASRPGHLNTEAFF
.,.,TRBJ2-2,TRBV30,TGTGCCTGGAGTCGAGGGATCACCGGGGAGCTGTTTTTT,CAWSRGITGELFF
TRBD1,.,TRBJ2-7,TRBV5-1,TGCGCCAGCAGCTTGTACGCGACAGGGAGCTCCTACGAGCAGTACTTC,CASSLYATGSSYEQYF
.,.,TRBJ2-7,TRBV5-1,TGCGCCAGCAGCTTGTCACGGAGCTCCTACGAGCAGTACTTC,CASSLSRSSYEQYF
TRBD1,.,TRBJ2-3,TRBV7-6,TGTGCCAGCAAGGGTCAGGGACAGAGCACAGATACGCAGTATTTT,CASKGQGQSTDTQYF
.,.,TRBJ1-1,TRBV6-6,TGTGCCAGCACCGATCGGGGAGCTGGGACTGAAGCTTTCTTT,CASTDRGAGTEAFF
TRBD2,.,TRBJ2-7,TRBV5-1,TGCGCCAGCAGCGTAACTAGCGGGAGGTCCTACGAGCAGTACTTC,CASSVTSGRSYEQYF
TRBD1,.,TRBJ1-5,TRBV27,TGTGCCAGCAGCGACAGGGAGGTAGGACAGCCCCAGCATTTT,CASSDREVGQPQHF
.,.,TRBJ1-1,TRBV7-3,TGTGCCAGCAGTTTATGGGGGCACACTGAAGCTTTCTTT,CASSLWGHTEAFF
TRBD2,.,TRBJ2-7,TRBV19,TGTGCCAGTAGCACGACAGGGACTAGCGGGATGGGAGAGCAGTACTTC,CASSTTGTSGMGEQYF
TRBD2,.,TRBJ2-7,TRBV9,TGTGCCAGCAGCGTAGATCCTAGCGGGGGTTACGAGCAGTACTTC,CASSVDPSGGYEQYF
.,.,TRBJ1-2,TRBV2,TGTGCCAGCAGTGTTGCATTCTCTCAAACCGGTGGCTACACCTTC,CASSVAFSQTGGYTF
TRBD2,few,TRBJ2-7,TRBV19,TGTGCCAGTAGTAAACTAGCGGGGGGCTACGAGCAGTACTTC,CASSKLAGGYEQYF
TRBD2,.,TRBJ2-3,TRBV9,TGTGCCAGCAGCCATAGCGGGCACCGCACAGATACGCAGTATTTT,CASSHSGHRTDTQYF
TRBD1,.,TRBJ1-5,TRBV19,TGTGCCAGTAGTACGGGACAGGGGGCTGGTCAGCCCCAGCATTTT,CASSTGQGAGQPQHF
TRBD2,once,TRBJ2-1,TRBV27,TGTGCCAGCAGTTTTTACCAGCGGGGGGGCCTAGTTGATGAGCAGTTCTTC,CASSFYQRGGLVDEQFF
TRBD1,.,TRBJ1-2,TRBV28,TGTGCCAGCAGTCTGACAGGGAACTATGGCTACACCTTC,CASSLTGNYGYTF
TRBD1,.,TRBJ2-2,TRBV6-5,TGTGCCAGCAGTCGGACAGGGACAACCGGGGAGCTGTTTTTT,CASSRTGTTGELFF
TRBD1,.,TRBJ2-7,TRBV4-1,TGCGCCAGCAGCCAAGGGGGGGACAGGGTAACCTACGAGCAGTACTTC,CASSQGGDRVTYEQYF
.,.,TRBJ2-3,TRBV7-3,TGTGCCAGCAGCAACACGGGACTTGCGCAGTATTTT,CASSNTGLAQYF
.,.,TRBJ1-1,TRBV2,TGTGCCAGCACCCCTGTGGCGGTGAGTGAAGCTTTCTTT,CASTPVAVSEAFF
TRBD2,once,TRBJ2-7,TRBV4-1,TGCGCCAGCAGCCAAGATACTAGCGGGGGCTACGAGCAGTACTTC,CASSQDTSGGYEQYF
.,.,TRBJ2-7,TRBV6-2/TRBV6-3,TGTGCCAGCAGTCCCTTAGACAAGGGAGAAGAGTCGTACTTC,CASSPLDKGEESYF
TRBD2,.,TRBJ2-3,TRBV9,TGTGCCAGCAGCTTATCTAGCGGGGGGGCCTCAGATACGCAGTATTTT,CASSLSSGGASDTQYF
TRBD1,once,TRBJ1-5,TRBV7-9,TGTGCCAGCAGCTTAGGAGTTTGGGACAGGGGGGATCAGCCCCAGCATTTT,CASSLGVWDRGDQPQHF
.,.,TRBJ2-1,TRBV3-1/TRBV3-2,TGTGCCAGCAGCCAAGATCGAGGCACAAACAATGAGCAGTTCTTC,CASSQDRGTNNEQFF
TRBD1,.,TRBJ1-4,TRBV27,TGTGCCAGCAGTTCGACAGGGGTCGTATTATCTGAAAAACTGTTTTTT,CASSSTGVVLSEKLFF
TRBD1,.,TRBJ1-5,TRBV6-6,TGTGCCAGCAGTTATCCGGGACAGGGGCACAATCAGCCCCAGCATTTT,CASSYPGQGHNQPQHF
.,.,TRBJ2-7,TRBV6-5,TGTGCCAGCAGTTACGTACAGGGGGAGGGATACGAGCAGTACTTC,CASSYVQGEGYEQYF
TRBD2,.,TRBJ2-7,TRBV7-2,TGTGCCAGCAGCTGGCAAGCGGGGCTCGAGCAGTACTTC,CASSWQAGLEQYF
TRBD1,few,TRBJ2-7,TRBV11-2,TGTGCCAGCAGCTTTAGACAGGGGCACGAGCAGTACTTC,CASSFRQGHEQYF
.,.,TRBJ2-7,TRBV28,TGTGCCAGCAGTTTAATATCCTCCTACGAGCAGTACTTC,CASSLISSYEQYF
.,.,TRBJ2-3,TRBV28,TGTGCCAGCAGACCTCGACTAGGGGGCACAGATACGCAGTATTTT,CASRPRLGGTDTQYF
.,.,TRBJ2-2,TRBV19,TGTGCCAGTAGTAGAGAACAGGTCAGCGCGAACACCGGGGAGCTGTTTTTT,CASSREQVSANTGELFF
.,.,TRBJ1-4,TRBV21-1,TGTGCCAGTCCCAGGGGGGACATGGAGGGAAAACTGTTTTTT,CASPRGDMEGKLFF
.,.,TRBJ1-6,TRBV2,TGTGCCGGCGGTACAGGGTCAAATTCACCCCTCCACTTT,CAGGTGSNSPLHF